The present T cell receptor beta chain was sequenced within a study of blood T cell repertoires in COVID-19. Overall study context: The origin of the acute and convalescent COVID-19 samples was the United States, Italy and Spain. Sources were T cells, B-cell-depleted T cells, or PBMCs; the material itself was cDNA or gDNA.

Sequenced by immunoSEQ multiplex PCR; TCRdb stores in-frame clones only, minus some. The repertoire has under 200,000 clones, around 85% of them found once; the top ten carry over 7.5%. CDR1 SQVTM and CDR2 ANQGSEA come from the germline V gene. The CDR3 totals 13 residues. V trimming: 4 bases; J trimming: 4 bases; junction bases outside the gene matches: 3. This TCR derives from an elderly woman with acute or convalescent COVID-19. The chain recombines TRBV29-1 with TRBJ2-5, with 10 nucleotides matching TRBD2. Source material: peripheral blood. CDR3 protein: CSVALAGPETQYF. In DNA, the CDR3 is TGCAGCGTTGCACTAGCGGGACCAGAGACCCAGTACTTC. Full variable domain (remainder filled in from reference TRBV29-1 and TRBJ2-5): SAVISQKPSRDICQRGTSLTIQCQVDSQVTMMFWYRQQPGQSLTLIATANQGSEATYESGFVIDKFPISRPNLTFSTLTVSNMSPEDSSIYLCSVALAGPETQYFGPGTRLLVL.